Listed below are T cell receptor beta chains from one sample, sequenced in a study of T cell responses to AZD1222 COVID-19 vaccine. The repertoire was sequenced with immunoSEQ multiplex PCR; TCRdb's copy has only in-frame clones and lacks some. Of about 60,000 clones detected, 75% to 90% appear once; the ten largest clones hold approximately 19%. Source: peripheral blood, taken on day 0 of MenACWY control vaccination. The receptors originated from an adult in good health. Both conserved end residues are part of each CDR3. Each record gives: V gene, CDR3 protein.

TRBV4-3,CASSQGLGANEKLFF
TRBV2,CASSGRGPQPQHF
TRBV5-5,CASSLGGTKETQYF
TRBV6-5,CASTPGFQNTGELFF
TRBV5-4,CASSFRTGGGGNEQFF
TRBV6-5,CASRQQGGADTQYF
TRBV6-1,CASSEYLSDKNIQYF
TRBV9,CASSGVSGRGEQYF
TRBV28,CASSLISGTIYEQYF
TRBV29-1,CSVKTGWDEQYF
TRBV7-6,CASSQGLAGVNEQYF
TRBV5-1,CASSRRDSSYEQYF
TRBV5-1,CASSPGWGNEKLFF
TRBV5-6,CASDQRASSTEQYF
TRBV7-2,CASSLVRPTSGSRVSEQFF
TRBV11-2,CASSPGLAVAFSYEQYF
TRBV28,CASSTTPTGLGANVLTF
TRBV7-9,CASSLGADQPQHF
TRBV28,CASSRPDRPYEQYF
TRBV5-1,CASSLGYREVDGYTF
TRBV7-2,CASSLTGNTGELFF
TRBV9,CASSVAGRSTDTQYF
TRBV5-5,CASSFSRANTEAFF
TRBV6-2/TRBV6-3,CASSYIGNEQFF
TRBV30,CALTPTSLNNSPLHF
TRBV4-2,CASSQDGAAQGGRGKLFF
TRBV12-5,CASGPKRGADNSPLHF
TRBV3-1/TRBV3-2,CASSFRGETQYF
TRBV5-5,CASSQTAQETQYF
TRBV5-1,CASSGRRGPNNEQFF
TRBV30,CAWSVNRETQYF
TRBV19,CASNPSLSVNTEAFF
TRBV7-9,CASSLDGPYGYTF
TRBV2,CASSPGTSGYNEQFF
TRBV29-1,CSVDRGPGTEAFF
TRBV6-2/TRBV6-3,CASSARRDSTYEQYF
TRBV30,CAWISHRAGANVLTF
TRBV30,CAWAGLQETQYF
TRBV7-9,CASSLVGQFLNYGYTF
TRBV6-5,CASRGTGDYEQYF
TRBV4-3,CASSHRTGGAIDTEAFF
TRBV21-1,CASSTRQGANYGYTF
TRBV5-4,CASSPVPTGGRTEAFF
TRBV6-5,CASTAGGETQYF
TRBV19,CASSIGVDTQYF